The next 10 T cell receptor beta chains were all read from a single sample in a study of blood T cell repertoires in COVID-19. Libraries were prepared by immunoSEQ multiplex PCR; TCRdb keeps only in-frame clonotypes and omits some of them. This table holds tens of thousands of clones, approximately 90% found once. The sequenced material came from peripheral blood. The receptors stem from a woman aged 55-70 years with active COVID-19.

V and J are TRBV5-4 and TRBJ2-1, with D possibly being TRBD2 (6 bases). The CDR3 extends over 15 amino acids. V was trimmed by 4 bases and J by 1 base, leaving 12 bases between them. Germline V gives CDR1 SGHNT, CDR2 YYREEE (reference sequence). The DNA of the CDR3 is TGTGCCAGCAGCCCCCCGGCGGGGTCCTACAATGAGCAGTTCTTC. Its translation is CASSPPAGSYNEQFF.

Of note for this clone: A read error may produce the germline difference seen at one junction end. The chain joins TRBV7-7 to TRBJ2-5, with a tentative D call TRBD2 (7 bases). The germline gives CDR1 SSHAT, CDR2 FNYEAQ (reference sequence). The CDR3 is made up of 16 amino acids. Here the CDR3 DNA reads TGTGCTAGCAGCTCCCTTGGGGGGGCGGCGGGAGAGACCCAGTACTTC. It translates to CASSSLGGAAGETQYF.

This chain connects TRBV4-2 to TRBJ2-3, with D unresolved. The V gene's germline CDR1 is LGHNA and CDR2 YNFKEQ. Trimming removed 0 bases at V and 2 bases at J, with 12 bases between. The CDR3 is made up of 16 amino acids. CDR3 nucleotides: TGTGCCAGCAGCCAAGAGGCCTCAGGAAACACAGATACGCAGTATTTT. This translates into CASSQEASGNTDTQYF.

In this sample, this clone turned up once. This sequence joins TRBV18 and TRBJ2-4; D perhaps matches TRBD1 (5 bases). Germline CDR1 reads KGHSH; CDR2 reads LQKENI. Trimming pared 3 bases from V and 0 bases from J, leaving 12 bases between. CDR3 length equals 16 residues. In DNA form, the CDR3 reads TGTGCCAGCTCACCGTCCCAGGGATTAGCCAAAAACATTCAGTACTTC. It translates to CASSPSQGLAKNIQYF.

The CDR3 is CASSSGSPLHF. The CDR3 DNA follows: TGTGCCAGCAGTTCCGGTTCACCCCTCCACTTT. This chain connects TRBV12-3 or TRBV12-4 to TRBJ1-6, with D hard to call. This CDR3 contains 11 residues. V was clipped by 4 bases and J by 9 bases, with 4 bases between them.

The chain carries TRBV7-2 and TRBJ2-1; 9 nucleotides align to TRBD1. CDR3 length equals 16 residues. Germline CDR1 and CDR2: SGHTA and FQGNSA. The junction had 11 bases not matched to a gene; V was cut back by 7 bases and J by 4 bases. The CDR3 DNA is TGTGCCAGCAATCCGCCGGGACAGGGTACTTACAATGAGCAGTTCTTC. It specifies CASNPPGQGTYNEQFF.

The chain uses TRBV19 and TRBJ1-4; D call uncertain. The germline V and J ends were trimmed by 3 bases and 7 bases, with 9 bases remaining between them. The germline V gene has CDR1 LNHDA and CDR2 SQIVND (reference sequence). CDR3 length: 13 amino acids. The CDR3 here is CASSMGVREKLFF. CDR3 nucleotide sequence: TGTGCCAGTAGTATGGGAGTGCGTGAAAAACTGTTTTTT. Variable domain in full (rest from reference TRBV19 and TRBJ1-4): DGGITQSPKYLFRKEGQNVTLSCEQNLNHDAMYWYRQDPGQGLRLIYYSQIVNDFQKGDIAEGYSVSREKKESFPLTVTSAQKNPTAFYLCASSMGVREKLFFGSGTQLSVL.

The rearrangement joins TRBV5-5 to TRBJ2-7; no clear D gene. Trimming removed 0 bases from V and 2 bases from J, with 9 bases in between. Germline CDR1 is SGHKS and CDR2 is YYEKEE (reference sequence). This CDR3 has 14 amino acids. This CDR3 is CASSLGPLTYEQYF. CDR3 sequence (DNA): TGTGCCAGCAGCTTGGGGCCCTTAACCTACGAGCAGTACTTC.

The chain employs TRBV6-2 or TRBV6-3 and TRBJ1-1; D is unclear. Germline values: CDR1 MNHEY, CDR2 SVGEGT. CDR3 length equals 17 residues. Trimming took 3 bases from V and 0 from J, leaving 17 bases between them. The CDR3 sequence is CASSYSHTGAMNTEAFF. The CDR3 DNA reads as TGTGCCAGCAGTTATTCTCACACGGGAGCCATGAACACTGAAGCTTTCTTT.

This clone was observed once. The J gene is TRBJ2-5, the V gene TRBV3-1 (or the pseudogene TRBV3-2), with a weak D call TRBD2 (6 bases). Germline V gene lookup returns CDR1 LGHDT and CDR2 YNNKEL (reference sequence). The V end was cut by 4 bases, the J end by 2 bases, with 11 bases between. This CDR3 region has 14 residues. CDR3 coding DNA: TGTGCCAGCAGCCCCCGGGAGCGGCAAGAGACCCAGTACTTC. Amino acids: CASSPRERQETQYF.